In this sample, the clone carrying this T cell receptor beta chain turned up once. The sample originates from a study of blood T cell repertoires in COVID-19. The CDR3 sequence is 15 residues long. The V gene end was trimmed by 3 bases and the J gene end by 4 bases; junction bases not matched to a gene: 8. Germline values: CDR1 SGHVS, CDR2 FQNEAQ. Clones were sequenced by immunoSEQ multiplex PCR, and TCRdb holds only the in-frame ones, with some missing. The data contain fewer than 250,000 clones, about 85% of them seen just once; the ten biggest clones take up 11%. This receptor was taken from a man aged 25-45 years who had recovered from COVID-19. V usage is TRBV7-8 and J usage is TRBJ1-2, with 7 positions matching TRBD1. Sequenced sample: PBMCs or T cells enriched from blood (not recorded which). This chain's CDR3 is CASSFFVQGRYGYTF. The CDR3 DNA reads TGTGCCAGCAGCTTTTTTGTACAGGGGCGCTATGGCTACACCTTC.